The 26 T cell receptor beta chains reported below all come from one sample, sequenced in a study of spatial heterogeneity in lung cancer. The study's findings and limits: Tumors with more nonsynonymous mutations had more expanded intratumoral alpha and beta TCRs.

No antigens are known for them. One entry per CDR3 protein results from TCRdb running MiXCR on the 5' RACE reads. The top ten clones hold about 10% of a sample with some 1,800 distinct CDR3 sequences, just under 9% of them seen once. Noted time point: sample taken at primary tumor resection. Sequences were derived from lung tumor tissue, sampled at surgery. These receptors all come from a female donor with early-stage non-small cell lung cancer.

The chain employs TRBV25-1 and TRBJ2-2, with D possibly matching TRBD2 (6 bases). Trimming removed 4 bases from V and 1 base from J, with 10 bases in between. The CDR3 contains 15 residues. CDR1 and CDR2 from the germline V gene are MGHDK and SYGVNS. The CDR3 loop is CASSVHGRNTGELFF. CDR3 nucleotide sequence: TGTGCCAGCAGTGTTCACGGGAGGAACACCGGGGAGCTGTTTTTT. Full variable domain (remainder filled in from reference TRBV25-1 and TRBJ2-2): EADIYQTPRYLVIGTGKKITLECSQTMGHDKMYWYQQDPGMELHLIHYSYGVNSTEKGDLSSESTVSRIRTEHFPLTLESARPSHTSQYLCASSVHGRNTGELFFGEGSRLTVL.

The rearrangement joins TRBV30 to TRBJ2-1; the D call may be TRBD1 or TRBD2 (5 bases each). CDR1 GTSNPN and CDR2 SVGIG come from the germline V gene (reference sequence). Trimming cost V 1 base and J 2 bases, with 12 bases left between them. The length of the CDR3 is 15 residues. Here the CDR3 reads CAWSAGWGPYNEQFF. DNA of the CDR3: TGTGCCTGGAGTGCCGGGTGGGGACCCTACAATGAGCAGTTCTTC.

This clonotype is labeled as medium-sized. The V gene is TRBV4-1, the J gene TRBJ1-4, with D possibly TRBD1 on 5 matching bases. The CDR3 runs 15 residues. CDR1 is MGHRA, CDR2 YSYEKL, per germline. Trimming cost V 1 base and J 4 bases, with 10 bases left between them. The CDR3 region is CASSQVDSYNEKLFF. The CDR3, as DNA: TGCGCCAGCAGCCAAGTCGACAGCTATAATGAAAAACTGTTTTTT.

The V call is TRBV6-1, the J call TRBJ1-6, with 10 bases that match TRBD1. V gave up 7 bases and J gave up 7 bases; unmatched junction bases: 7. CDR1 is MNHNS and CDR2 is SASEGT in the germline V gene. There are 15 residues in the CDR3. The CDR3 loop is CASIFPGQGNSPLHF. CDR3 sequence (DNA): TGTGCCAGCATTTTTCCGGGACAGGGGAATTCACCCCTCCACTTT.

V is TRBV11-2 and J is TRBJ1-1; a possible D gene is TRBD1 (5 bases). Germline CDR1 SGHAT, CDR2 FQNNGV. The CDR3 has 13 residues. The ends were cut back, 7 bases at V and 7 bases at J, with 16 bases in the middle. Here the CDR3 reads CASKKRGLGEAFF. The CDR3 coding sequence is TGTGCCAGCAAAAAGAGGGGCCTCGGTGAAGCTTTCTTT.

This clonotype is deemed medium-sized. The CDR3 loop reads CASSQERSGNGYTF. DNA for the CDR3: TGTGCCAGCAGCCAAGAAAGGTCAGGGAATGGCTACACCTTC. This chain joins TRBV4-2 and TRBJ1-2; tentatively, D is TRBD1 (5 bases). This CDR3 comprises 14 residues. Trimming took 0 bases from V and 6 from J, leaving 11 bases between them. CDR1 and CDR2 (germline): LGHNA, YNFKEQ.

By share, this clonotype counts as medium-sized. This chain joins TRBV11-2 and TRBJ2-5; maybe TRBD1 (6 bases). The CDR3 totals 14 residues. Trimming shortened V by 2 bases and J by 5 bases, and 12 bases separated the two germline ends. Germline V gene lookup returns CDR1 SGHAT and CDR2 FQNNGV. The CDR3: CASSLRPGVETQYF. CDR3 DNA: TGTGCCAGCAGCTTAAGGCCAGGGGTTGAGACCCAGTACTTC.

By sample fraction, this clonotype is medium-sized (0.01 to 0.1%). The chain carries TRBV30 and TRBJ2-2; TRBD1 or TRBD2 may be the D gene (5 bases each). The CDR3 runs to 12 residues. Germline-derived CDR1 and CDR2 are GTSNPN and SVGIG (reference sequence). With 0 bases removed from V and 10 bases from J, the gap between germline ends came to 9 bases. CDR3 sequence: CAWSVRGAELFF. DNA of the CDR3: TGTGCCTGGAGTGTAAGAGGGGCGGAGCTGTTTTTT.

The chain carries TRBV5-8 and TRBJ2-5; TRBD2 matches at 14 bases. V shed 5 bases and J 4 bases; nucleotides not matched to a gene: 7. The CDR3 extends over 16 amino acids. Germline V gives CDR1 SGHTS, CDR2 YDEGEE. The CDR3 sequence is CASRVGTSGRGETQYF. The CDR3 nucleotides are TGTGCCAGCAGAGTCGGGACTAGCGGGAGAGGAGAGACCCAGTACTTC.

Sample share makes this clonotype medium-sized (0.01 to 0.1%). This chain connects TRBV19 to TRBJ2-2; the D call may be TRBD1 or TRBD2 (5 bases each). The CDR3 loop spans 14 amino acids. In germline, CDR1 is LNHDA, CDR2 SQIVND (reference sequence). V lost 3 bases, J lost 5 bases, and 10 bases lay in between. For the CDR3, the DNA is TGTGCCAGTAGTATCCTGTGGGGGACCGGGGAGCTGTTTTTT. It specifies CASSILWGTGELFF.

Details on this clonotype: A much larger clone lies a single base off, so this may be a read error. The gene calls are TRBV7-9 and TRBJ2-3, with D possibly TRBD2 on 6 matching bases. Trimming removed 5 bases at V and 8 bases at J, with 17 bases between. The CDR3 is 14 residues long. Germline CDR1 SEHNR, CDR2 FQNEAQ (reference sequence). DNA of the CDR3: TGTGCCAGCAGCGGAATAGCGGAAACCGGTACGCAGTATTTT. Its translation: CASSGIAETGTQYF.

By sample share, this clonotype is medium-sized. This chain connects TRBV7-2 to TRBJ1-6; 9 bases match TRBD1. The CDR3 is 14 residues long. V trimming: 1 base; J trimming: 9 bases; junction bases outside the gene matches: 1. Germline-derived CDR1 and CDR2 are SGHTA and FQGNSA. CDR3 bases: TGTGCCAGCAGCTTAGGGACAGGGGTTTCACCCCTCCACTTT. Translation: CASSLGTGVSPLHF.

This clonotype is medium-sized (0.01 to 0.1%) by share. The chain couples TRBV11-2 to TRBJ2-1, with D perhaps TRBD2 (5 bases). CDR3 length: 15 residues. Trimming cost V 5 bases and J 0 bases, with 11 bases left between them. From germline, CDR1 is SGHAT and CDR2 FQNNGV. CDR3 in DNA: TGTGCCAGCAGCCCCCCGGGGAGCTCCTACAATGAGCAGTTCTTC. Amino acid sequence: CASSPPGSSYNEQFF. The whole variable domain, remainder taken from reference TRBV11-2 and TRBJ2-1, is EAGVAQSPRYKIIEKRQSVAFWCNPISGHATLYWYQQILGQGPKLLIQFQNNGVVDDSQLPKDRFSAERLKGVDSTLKIQPAKLEDSAVYLCASSPPGSSYNEQFFGPGTRLTVL.

In its sample, this clonotype ranks as medium-sized. The gene calls are TRBV20-1 and TRBJ2-5, with 9 bases lining up with TRBD1. The V gene's germline CDR1 is DFQATT and CDR2 SNEGSKA (reference sequence). V shed 4 bases, J shed 0 bases, and the junction held 6 bases outside the gene matches. The CDR3 is 15 residues long. CDR3 amino acids: CSAIVTGGYQETQYF. DNA of the CDR3: TGCAGTGCTATAGTGACAGGGGGGTACCAAGAGACCCAGTACTTC.

Relative to its sample, this clonotype is medium-sized. One junction end disagrees with the germline gene, perhaps due to a read error. V usage is TRBV23-1 and J usage is TRBJ2-1; a possible D gene is TRBD2 (5 bases). TRBV23-1 is classed as an ORF, of uncertain function. The CDR3 has 16 amino acids. CDR3 nucleotide sequence: TGCGCCAGTAGTCAATCCCGCGGACTTCCTTACAATGAGCAGTTCTTC. Amino acid sequence: CASSQSRGLPYNEQFF.

This clonotype is categorized as medium-sized. This rearrangement joins TRBV2 to TRBJ2-2, with D hard to call. Trimming pared 6 bases from V and 3 bases from J, leaving 2 bases between. The CDR3 spans 11 residues. From germline, CDR1 is SNHLY and CDR2 FYNNEI. CDR3 bases: TGTGCCAGCAGCTACACCGGGGAGCTGTTTTTT. Encoded protein: CASSYTGELFF.

This clonotype is labeled as large (0.1 to 1%). The chain couples TRBV4-1 to TRBJ1-1; D not resolved. CDR1 MGHRA and CDR2 YSYEKL come from the germline V gene. This CDR3 region has 15 residues. V was shortened by 0 bases and J by 11 bases, with 19 bases between the two germline ends. CDR3 sequence reads: CASSQDSPEGMRAFF. Written as DNA, the CDR3 is TGCGCCAGCAGCCAAGATAGTCCCGAGGGTATGCGGGCTTTCTTT.

By sample fraction, this clonotype is medium-sized. V and J are TRBV5-1 and TRBJ1-1, with a tentative D call TRBD1 (5 bases). Germline V gives CDR1 SGHRS, CDR2 YFSETQ. The ends were cut back, 2 bases at V and 1 base at J, with 12 bases in the middle. The length of the CDR3 is 15 residues. The CDR3: CASSFVSGTNTEAFF. In DNA, the CDR3 is TGCGCCAGCAGCTTCGTTTCAGGGACGAACACTGAAGCTTTCTTT.

A few counts support this clonotype. The genes are TRBV2 and TRBJ1-5; D is perhaps TRBD1 (6 bases). Germline CDR1 and CDR2: SNHLY and FYNNEI. V lost 2 bases and J lost 6, with 17 bases in between. The CDR3 is made up of 16 amino acids. The CDR3 region is CASSEIPQGGGQPQHF. CDR3 nucleotides: TGTGCCAGCAGTGAAATTCCACAGGGCGGGGGTCAGCCCCAGCATTTT. Looking up the rest from reference TRBV2 and TRBJ1-5 gives the full variable domain: EPEVTQTPSHQVTQMGQEVILRCVPISNHLYFYWYRQILGQKVEFLVSFYNNEISEKSEIFDDQFSVERPDGSNFTLKIRSTKLEDSAMYFCASSEIPQGGGQPQHFGDGTRLSIL.

This clonotype is labeled as medium-sized. The chain uses TRBV28 and TRBJ2-7; 9 nucleotides align to TRBD1. The CDR3 is 14 amino acids. V trimming: 4 bases; J trimming: 5 bases; junction bases outside the gene matches: 6. The germline gives CDR1 MDHEN, CDR2 SYDVKM. Written as DNA, the CDR3 is TGTGCCAGCAGTTATGACAGGGGGATCAACGAGCAGTACTTC. Protein sequence: CASSYDRGINEQYF.

In this sample, this clonotype is large (0.1 to 1%). V and J are TRBV5-1 and TRBJ2-3, with D perhaps being TRBD1 or TRBD2 (5 bases each). V was cut by 4 bases and J by 1 base, with 7 bases left in between. The CDR3 totals 13 residues. Germline CDR1 is SGHRS and CDR2 is YFSETQ. In nucleotides, the CDR3 is TGCGCCAGCAGCCCGGGGCGCACAGATACGCAGTATTTT. Translated, it gives CASSPGRTDTQYF.

Judged by abundance, this clonotype is medium-sized. The chain employs TRBV20-1 and TRBJ1-1; D gene uncertain. Deletions cut 1 base from V and 10 bases from J, with 13 bases between. CDR1 is DFQATT, CDR2 SNEGSKA, per germline (reference sequence). The CDR3 is 12 amino acids. CDR3 bases: TGCAGTGCTAGAGCCGGGCTCTTGGGAGCTTTCTTT. It codes for CSARAGLLGAFF.

This clonotype was counted only a few times. The rearrangement links TRBV6-1 to TRBJ2-1; TRBD1 agrees at 8 bases. Unmatched junction bases numbered 11, after V lost 6 bases and J lost 7 bases. The CDR3 is 15 amino acids. In germline, CDR1 is MNHNS, CDR2 SASEGT. This chain's CDR3 is CASSNDRGFFNEQFF. CDR3 coding DNA: TGTGCCAGCAGCAACGACAGGGGATTCTTTAATGAGCAGTTCTTC.

This clonotype qualifies as medium-sized. This chain connects TRBV7-6 to TRBJ2-7, with TRBD1 as a possible D gene (5 bases). Per germline, CDR1 SGHVS and CDR2 FNYEAQ. The length of the CDR3 is 14 residues. Trimming cost V 2 bases and J 4 bases, with 12 bases left between them. The CDR3 spells CASSLSTGPYEQYF. The CDR3 region has the DNA TGTGCCAGCAGCTTATCCACAGGTCCATACGAGCAGTACTTC.

This clonotype is labeled medium-sized. CDR3 bases: TGCGCCAGCAGCCAATTTGCCTTAGCGGGAGGGTTCACCGGGGAGCTGTTTTTT. It specifies CASSQFALAGGFTGELFF. This chain uses TRBV4-3 with TRBJ2-2; 11 bases fit TRBD2. Looked up from germline, CDR1 is LGHNA and CDR2 is YSLEER. The CDR3 loop spans 18 amino acids. With V trimmed by 2 bases and J by 4 bases, 9 bases remained unmatched.

This clonotype is categorized as large. This chain joins TRBV29-1 and TRBJ2-3, with D possibly called TRBD1 or TRBD2 (5 bases each). Trimming removed 4 bases from V and 1 base from J, with 15 bases in between. Per germline, CDR1 SQVTM and CDR2 ANQGSEA. The CDR3 is made up of 15 amino acids. CDR3 amino acids: CSVGFRESGTDTQYF. DNA of the CDR3: TGCAGCGTTGGGTTCAGGGAGTCTGGCACAGATACGCAGTATTTT.